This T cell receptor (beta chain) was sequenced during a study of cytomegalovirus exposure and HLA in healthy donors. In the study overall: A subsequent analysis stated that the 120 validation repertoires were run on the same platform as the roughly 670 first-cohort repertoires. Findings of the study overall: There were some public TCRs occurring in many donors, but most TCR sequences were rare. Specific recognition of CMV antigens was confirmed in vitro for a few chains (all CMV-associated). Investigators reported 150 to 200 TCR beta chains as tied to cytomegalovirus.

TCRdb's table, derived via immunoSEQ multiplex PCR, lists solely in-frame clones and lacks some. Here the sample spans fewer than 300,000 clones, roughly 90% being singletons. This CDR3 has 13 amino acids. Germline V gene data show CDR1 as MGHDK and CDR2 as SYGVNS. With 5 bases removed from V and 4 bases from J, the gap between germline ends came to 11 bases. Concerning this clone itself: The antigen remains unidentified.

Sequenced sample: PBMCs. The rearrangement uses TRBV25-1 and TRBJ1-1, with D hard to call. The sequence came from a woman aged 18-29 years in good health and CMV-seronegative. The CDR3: CASSLTGSTEAFF. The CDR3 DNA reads TGTGCCAGCAGTCTCACGGGTAGCACTGAAGCTTTCTTT. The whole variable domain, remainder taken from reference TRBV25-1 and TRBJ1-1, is EADIYQTPRYLVIGTGKKITLECSQTMGHDKMYWYQQDPGMELHLIHYSYGVNSTEKGDLSSESTVSRIRTEHFPLTLESARPSHTSQYLCASSLTGSTEAFFGQGTRLTVV.